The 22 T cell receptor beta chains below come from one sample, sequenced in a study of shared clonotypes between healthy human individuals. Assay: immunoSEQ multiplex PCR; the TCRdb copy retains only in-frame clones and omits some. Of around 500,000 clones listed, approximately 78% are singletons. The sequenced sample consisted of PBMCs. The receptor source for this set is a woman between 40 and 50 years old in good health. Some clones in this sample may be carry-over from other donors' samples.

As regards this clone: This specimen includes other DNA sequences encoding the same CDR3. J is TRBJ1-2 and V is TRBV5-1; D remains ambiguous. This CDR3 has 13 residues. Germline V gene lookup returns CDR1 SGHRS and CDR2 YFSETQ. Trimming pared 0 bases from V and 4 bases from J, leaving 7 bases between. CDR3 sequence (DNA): TGCGCCAGCAGCTTGGATGGTAGCTATGGCTACACCTTC. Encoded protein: CASSLDGSYGYTF.

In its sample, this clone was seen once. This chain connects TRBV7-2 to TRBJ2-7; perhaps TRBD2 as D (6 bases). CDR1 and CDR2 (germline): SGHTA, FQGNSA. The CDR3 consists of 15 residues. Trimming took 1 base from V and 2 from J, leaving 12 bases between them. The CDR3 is CASSLVGGIPYEQYF. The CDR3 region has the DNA TGTGCCAGCAGCTTAGTCGGCGGGATCCCCTACGAGCAGTACTTC. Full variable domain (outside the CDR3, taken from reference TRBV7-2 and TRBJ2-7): GAGVSQSPSNKVTEKGKDVELRCDPISGHTALYWYRQSLGQGLEFLIYFQGNSAPDKSGLPSDRFSAERTGGSVSTLTIQRTQQEDSAVYLCASSLVGGIPYEQYFGPGTRLTVT.

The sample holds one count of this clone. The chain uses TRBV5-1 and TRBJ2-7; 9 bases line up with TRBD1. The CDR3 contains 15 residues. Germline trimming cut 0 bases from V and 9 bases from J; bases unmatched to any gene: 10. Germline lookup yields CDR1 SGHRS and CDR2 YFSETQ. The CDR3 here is CASSLEGQGPDGQYF. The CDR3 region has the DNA TGCGCCAGCAGCTTGGAGGGACAGGGCCCCGACGGGCAGTACTTC.

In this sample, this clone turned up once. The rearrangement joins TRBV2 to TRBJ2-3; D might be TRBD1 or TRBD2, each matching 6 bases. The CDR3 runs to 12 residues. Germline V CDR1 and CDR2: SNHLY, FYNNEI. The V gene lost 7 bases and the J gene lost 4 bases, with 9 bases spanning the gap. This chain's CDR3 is CASTRGPDTQYF. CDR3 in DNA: TGTGCCAGCACTCGGGGGCCAGATACGCAGTATTTT. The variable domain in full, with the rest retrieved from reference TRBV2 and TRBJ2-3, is EPEVTQTPSHQVTQMGQEVILRCVPISNHLYFYWYRQILGQKVEFLVSFYNNEISEKSEIFDDQFSVERPDGSNFTLKIRSTKLEDSAMYFCASTRGPDTQYFGPGTRLTVL.

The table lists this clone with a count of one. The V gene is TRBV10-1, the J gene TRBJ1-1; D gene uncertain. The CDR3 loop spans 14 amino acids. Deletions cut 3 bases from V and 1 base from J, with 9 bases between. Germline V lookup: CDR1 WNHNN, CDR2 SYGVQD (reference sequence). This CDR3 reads CASSDQVGNTEAFF. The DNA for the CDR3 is TGCGCCAGCAGTGACCAGGTCGGGAACACTGAAGCTTTCTTT.

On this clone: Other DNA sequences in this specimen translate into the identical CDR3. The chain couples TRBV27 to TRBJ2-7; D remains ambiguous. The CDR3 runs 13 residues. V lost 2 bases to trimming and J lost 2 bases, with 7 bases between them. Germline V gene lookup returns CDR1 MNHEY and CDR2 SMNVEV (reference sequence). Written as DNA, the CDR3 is TGTGCCAGCAGTTTAGGCAGGACCTACGAGCAGTACTTC. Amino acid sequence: CASSLGRTYEQYF.

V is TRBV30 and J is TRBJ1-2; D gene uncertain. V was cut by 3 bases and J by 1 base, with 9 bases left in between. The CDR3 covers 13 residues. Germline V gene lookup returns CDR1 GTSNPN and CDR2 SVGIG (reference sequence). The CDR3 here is CAWRESVNYGYTF. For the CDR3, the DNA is TGTGCCTGGAGGGAGTCAGTTAACTATGGCTACACCTTC.

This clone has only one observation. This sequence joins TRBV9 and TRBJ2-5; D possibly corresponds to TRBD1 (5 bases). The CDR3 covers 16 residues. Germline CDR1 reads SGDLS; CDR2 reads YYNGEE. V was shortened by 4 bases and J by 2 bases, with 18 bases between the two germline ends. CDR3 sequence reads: CASSPGGGAAQETQYF. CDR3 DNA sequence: TGTGCCAGCAGCCCTGGTGGTGGGGCAGCACAAGAGACCCAGTACTTC.

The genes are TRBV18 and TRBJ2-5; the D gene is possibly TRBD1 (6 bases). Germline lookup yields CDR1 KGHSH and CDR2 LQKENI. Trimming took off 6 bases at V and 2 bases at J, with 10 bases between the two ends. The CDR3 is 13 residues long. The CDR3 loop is CASSRTEQETQYF. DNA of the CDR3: TGTGCCAGCTCTAGGACAGAGCAAGAGACCCAGTACTTC.

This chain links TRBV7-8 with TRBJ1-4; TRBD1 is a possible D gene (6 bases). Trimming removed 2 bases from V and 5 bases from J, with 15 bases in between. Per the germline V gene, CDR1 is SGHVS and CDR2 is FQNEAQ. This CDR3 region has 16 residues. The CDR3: CASSLLSGGANEKLFF. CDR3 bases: TGTGCCAGCAGCTTATTAAGTGGGGGGGCAAATGAAAAACTGTTTTTT.

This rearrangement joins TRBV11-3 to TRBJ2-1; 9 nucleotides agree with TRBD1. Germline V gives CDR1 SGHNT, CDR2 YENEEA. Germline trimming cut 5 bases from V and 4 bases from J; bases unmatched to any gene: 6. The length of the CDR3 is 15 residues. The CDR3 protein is CASSRQTGGYNEQFF. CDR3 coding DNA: TGTGCCAGCAGCCGGCAGACAGGGGGGTACAATGAGCAGTTCTTC.

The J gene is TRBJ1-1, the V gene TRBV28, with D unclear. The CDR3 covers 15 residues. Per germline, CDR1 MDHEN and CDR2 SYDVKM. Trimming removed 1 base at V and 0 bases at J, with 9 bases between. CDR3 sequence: CASSLSPALNTEAFF. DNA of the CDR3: TGTGCCAGCAGTTTATCCCCAGCCTTGAACACTGAAGCTTTCTTT.

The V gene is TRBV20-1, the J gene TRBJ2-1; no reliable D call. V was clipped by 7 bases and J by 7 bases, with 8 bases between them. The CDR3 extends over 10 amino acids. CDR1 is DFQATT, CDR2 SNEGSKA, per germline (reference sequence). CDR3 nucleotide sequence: TGCAGTGAAGGGAAGAATGAGCAGTTCTTC. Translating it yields CSEGKNEQFF.

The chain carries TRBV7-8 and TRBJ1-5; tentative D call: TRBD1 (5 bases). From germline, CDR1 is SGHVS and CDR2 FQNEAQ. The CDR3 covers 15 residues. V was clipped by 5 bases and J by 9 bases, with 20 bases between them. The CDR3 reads CASSPRRGTEGPQHF. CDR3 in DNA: TGTGCCAGCAGCCCCCGTCGAGGGACGGAGGGGCCCCAGCATTTT.

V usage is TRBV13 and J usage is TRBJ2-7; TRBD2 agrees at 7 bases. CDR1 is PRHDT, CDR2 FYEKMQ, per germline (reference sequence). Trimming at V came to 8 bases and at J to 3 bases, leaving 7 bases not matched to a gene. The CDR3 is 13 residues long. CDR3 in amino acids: CASSPGGFYEQYF. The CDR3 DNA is TGTGCCAGCTCCCCCGGGGGGTTCTACGAGCAGTACTTC.

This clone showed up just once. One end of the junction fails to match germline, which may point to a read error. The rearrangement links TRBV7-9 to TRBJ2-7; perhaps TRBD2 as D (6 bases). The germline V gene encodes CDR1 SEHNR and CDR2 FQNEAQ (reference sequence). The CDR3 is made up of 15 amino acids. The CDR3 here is CASSQEIGSSGEQYF. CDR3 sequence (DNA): TGCGCCAGCAGCCAAGAGATCGGGAGTTCCGGCGAGCAGTACTTC.

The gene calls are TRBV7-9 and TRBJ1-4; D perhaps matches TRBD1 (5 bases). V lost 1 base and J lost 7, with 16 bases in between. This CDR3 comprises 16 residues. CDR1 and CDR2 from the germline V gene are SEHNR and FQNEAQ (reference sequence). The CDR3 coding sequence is TGTGCCAGCAGCTTAGTAATCGGGGCAATGGGTGAAAAACTGTTTTTT. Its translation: CASSLVIGAMGEKLFF. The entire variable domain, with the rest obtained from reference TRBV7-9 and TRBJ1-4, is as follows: DTGVSQNPRHKITKRGQNVTFRCDPISEHNRLYWYRQTLGQGPEFLTYFQNEAQLEKSRLLSDRFSAERPKGSFSTLEIQRTEQGDSAMYLCASSLVIGAMGEKLFFGSGTQLSVL.

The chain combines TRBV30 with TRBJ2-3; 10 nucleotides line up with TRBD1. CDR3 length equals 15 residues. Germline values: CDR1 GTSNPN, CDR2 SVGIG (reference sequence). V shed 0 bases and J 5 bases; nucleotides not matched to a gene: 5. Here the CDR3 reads CAWSVRTGGLDTQYF. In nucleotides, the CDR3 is TGTGCCTGGAGTGTGCGGACAGGGGGTCTAGATACGCAGTATTTT.

CDR3 coding DNA: TGTGCCAGCAGCGTCGACAGGGGAGACACCGGGGAGCTGTTTTTT. This gives the protein CASSVDRGDTGELFF. The genes are TRBV7-7 and TRBJ2-2; 8 nucleotides match TRBD1. This CDR3 is 15 amino acids long. V shed 5 bases, J shed 3 bases, and the junction held 5 bases outside the gene matches. The germline gives CDR1 SSHAT, CDR2 FNYEAQ (reference sequence). The whole variable domain, remainder taken from reference TRBV7-7 and TRBJ2-2, is GAGVSQSPRYKVTKRGQDVTLRCDPISSHATLYWYQQALGQGPEFLTYFNYEAQPDKSGLPSDRFSAERPEGSISTLTIQRTEQRDSAMYRCASSVDRGDTGELFFGEGSRLTVL.

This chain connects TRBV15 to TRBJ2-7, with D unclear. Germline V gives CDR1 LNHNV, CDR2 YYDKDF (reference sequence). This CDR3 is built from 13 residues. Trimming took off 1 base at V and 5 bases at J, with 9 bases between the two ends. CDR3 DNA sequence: TGTGCCACCAGCAGAGGAGGTTTGAACGAGCAGTACTTC. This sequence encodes CATSRGGLNEQYF. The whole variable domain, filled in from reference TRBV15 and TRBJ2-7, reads DAMVIQNPRYQVTQFGKPVTLSCSQTLNHNVMYWYQQKSSQAPKLLFHYYDKDFNNEADTPDNFQSRRPNTSFCFLDIRSPGLGDTAMYLCATSRGGLNEQYFGPGTRLTVT.

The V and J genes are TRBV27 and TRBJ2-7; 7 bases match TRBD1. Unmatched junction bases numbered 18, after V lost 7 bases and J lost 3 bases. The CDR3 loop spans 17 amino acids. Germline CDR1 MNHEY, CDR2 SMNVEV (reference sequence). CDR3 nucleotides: TGTGCCAGCAAAAAGCCATCGGGACAGCGGATGAACTACGAGCAGTACTTC. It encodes CASKKPSGQRMNYEQYF.

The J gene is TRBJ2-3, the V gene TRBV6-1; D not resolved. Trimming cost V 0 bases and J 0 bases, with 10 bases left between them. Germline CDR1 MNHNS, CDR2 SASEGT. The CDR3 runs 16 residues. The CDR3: CASSEAQYGSTDTQYF. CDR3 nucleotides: TGTGCCAGCAGTGAAGCGCAGTACGGAAGCACAGATACGCAGTATTTT.